The clone carrying this T cell receptor (beta chain) was seen at least ten times. It was patients with CD8+CD57+ cell expansion by flow cytometry who were chosen for sequencing. These data are taken from a study of CD8+CD57+ T cells in acquired aplastic anemia. Germline assignment: CDR1 SQVTM and CDR2 ANQGSEA. V lost 5 bases, J lost 3 bases, and 11 bases lay in between. The CDR3 sequence is 13 residues long. Genomic DNA, the template, was used for profiling of the TCR beta VDJ and CDR3. TCRdb re-analysed the reads in MiXCR, keeping a single row per CDR3 protein. The table lists some 200,000 distinct CDR3 sequences, roughly 50% of them singletons, with roughly 1.8% in the top ten.

The TCR sequence derives from a human donor with aplastic anemia. V gene TRBV29-1 combines with J gene TRBJ1-3; weak D call: TRBD1 (5 bases). The sample taken for sequencing was sorted CD4+, CD8+, or CD8+CD57+ T cells (not recorded which) from PBMCs. The CDR3 DNA reads as TGCAGCGTTCGGCCCGGGGGTGGAAACACCATATATTTT. It translates to CSVRPGGGNTIYF.